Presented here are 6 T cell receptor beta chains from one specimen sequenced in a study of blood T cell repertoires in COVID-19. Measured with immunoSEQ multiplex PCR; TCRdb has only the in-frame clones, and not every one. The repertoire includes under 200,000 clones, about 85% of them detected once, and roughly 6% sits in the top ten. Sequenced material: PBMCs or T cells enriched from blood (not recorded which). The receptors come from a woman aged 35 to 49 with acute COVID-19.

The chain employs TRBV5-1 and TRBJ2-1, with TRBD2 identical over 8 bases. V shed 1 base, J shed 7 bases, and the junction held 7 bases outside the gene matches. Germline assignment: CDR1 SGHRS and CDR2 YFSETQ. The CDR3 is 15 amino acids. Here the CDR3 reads CASSLIGSGTNEQFF. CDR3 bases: TGCGCCAGCAGCTTGATTGGTAGCGGGACTAATGAGCAGTTCTTC.

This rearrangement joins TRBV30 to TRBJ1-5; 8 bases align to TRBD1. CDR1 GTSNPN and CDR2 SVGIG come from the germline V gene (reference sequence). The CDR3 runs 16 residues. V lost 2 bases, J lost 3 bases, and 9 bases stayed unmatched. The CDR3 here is CAWSTAGGLVNQPQHF. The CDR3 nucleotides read TGTGCCTGGAGTACGGCAGGGGGCTTAGTCAATCAGCCCCAGCATTTT.

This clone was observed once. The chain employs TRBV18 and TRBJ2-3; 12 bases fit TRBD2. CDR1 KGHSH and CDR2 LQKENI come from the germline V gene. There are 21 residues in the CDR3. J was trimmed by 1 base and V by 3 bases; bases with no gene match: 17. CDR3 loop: CASSPSIRLAGASGGTDTQYF. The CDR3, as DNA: TGTGCCAGCTCACCCTCGATTCGACTAGCGGGAGCATCGGGGGGCACAGATACGCAGTATTTT.

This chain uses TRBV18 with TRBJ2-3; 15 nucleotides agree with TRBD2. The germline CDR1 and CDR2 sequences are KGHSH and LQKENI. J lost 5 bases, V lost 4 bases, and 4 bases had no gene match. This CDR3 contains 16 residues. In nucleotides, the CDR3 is TGTGCCAGCTCACAGGGACTAGCGGGAGGAAAAGATACGCAGTATTTT. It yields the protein CASSQGLAGGKDTQYF.

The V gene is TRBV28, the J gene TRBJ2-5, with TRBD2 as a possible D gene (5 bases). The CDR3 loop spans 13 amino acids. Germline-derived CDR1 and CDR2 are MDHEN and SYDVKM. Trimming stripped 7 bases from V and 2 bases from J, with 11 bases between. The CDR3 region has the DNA TGTGCCAGCATTCGGCGAGGGCAAGAGACCCAGTACTTC. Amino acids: CASIRRGQETQYF.

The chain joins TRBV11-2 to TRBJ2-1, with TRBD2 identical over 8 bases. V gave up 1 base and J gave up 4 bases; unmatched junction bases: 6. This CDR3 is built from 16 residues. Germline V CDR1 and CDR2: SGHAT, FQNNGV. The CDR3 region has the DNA TGTGCCAGCAGCTTAGCCCGGGGGGGATTTTACAATGAGCAGTTCTTC. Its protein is CASSLARGGFYNEQFF.